This entry lists 14 T cell receptor beta chains sequenced from one sample in a study of blood T cell dynamics during melanoma immunotherapy. Method: immunoSEQ multiplex PCR; TCRdb's copy keeps in-frame clones and lacks some. The sample consists of about 16,000 clones, approximately 93% of them appearing once. This sample's time point: pre-treatment baseline. Sequences were derived from blood, sampled from a patient treated with checkpoint blockade. These receptors originate from a human donor with melanoma.

V gene TRBV19 combines with J gene TRBJ2-1; 12 nucleotides line up with TRBD2. This CDR3 has 15 amino acids. V lost 4 bases, J lost 3 bases, and 1 base stayed unmatched. CDR1 is LNHDA and CDR2 is SQIVND in the germline V gene (reference sequence). CDR3 in DNA: TGTGCCAGTAGTACTAGCGGGAGGGACTACAATGAGCAGTTCTTC. This codes for CASSTSGRDYNEQFF.

The V and J genes are TRBV7-9 and TRBJ2-3; 7 bases match TRBD2. Germline V gene lookup returns CDR1 SEHNR and CDR2 FQNEAQ (reference sequence). With V trimmed by 4 bases and J by 0 bases, 1 base remained unmatched. This CDR3 contains 14 residues. CDR3 DNA sequence: TGTGCCAGCAGCTCTAGCGGAAGCACAGATACGCAGTATTTT. Translation: CASSSSGSTDTQYF. Full variable domain (remainder filled in from reference TRBV7-9 and TRBJ2-3): DTGVSQNPRHKITKRGQNVTFRCDPISEHNRLYWYRQTLGQGPEFLTYFQNEAQLEKSRLLSDRFSAERPKGSFSTLEIQRTEQGDSAMYLCASSSSGSTDTQYFGPGTRLTVL.

The chain carries TRBV5-5 and TRBJ2-7, with 8 bases fitting TRBD1. Per the germline V gene, CDR1 is SGHKS and CDR2 is YYEKEE (reference sequence). The V segment lost 5 bases and the J segment 0 bases; nucleotides outside the gene matches: 7. There are 15 residues in the CDR3. The CDR3 DNA sequence: TGTGCCAGCAGTTATGGACAGGGTACCTCCTACGAGCAGTACTTC. It codes for CASSYGQGTSYEQYF.

In this sample, this clone turned up a few times. The V call is TRBV15, the J call TRBJ1-5; 9 nucleotides align to TRBD1. The length of the CDR3 is 16 residues. J was trimmed by 3 bases and V by 2 bases; bases with no gene match: 5. The germline gives CDR1 LNHNV, CDR2 YYDKDF (reference sequence). DNA of the CDR3: TGTGCCACCAGCAGAATGGACAGGGGTAACAATCAGCCCCAGCATTTT. It codes for CATSRMDRGNNQPQHF. The full variable domain, with the rest looked up from reference TRBV15 and TRBJ1-5, is DAMVIQNPRYQVTQFGKPVTLSCSQTLNHNVMYWYQQKSSQAPKLLFHYYDKDFNNEADTPDNFQSRRPNTSFCFLDIRSPGLGDTAMYLCATSRMDRGNNQPQHFGDGTRLSIL.

The chain couples TRBV29-1 to TRBJ1-1; maybe TRBD1 (6 bases). Germline V lookup: CDR1 SQVTM, CDR2 ANQGSEA. Trimming pared 1 base from V and 0 bases from J, leaving 15 bases between. The CDR3 is 16 amino acids. CDR3 sequence reads: CSVEVGGWTVNTEAFF. The CDR3 bases are TGCAGCGTTGAAGTGGGGGGCTGGACGGTGAACACTGAAGCTTTCTTT.

This chain joins TRBV18 and TRBJ1-2; no reliable D call. This CDR3 is 13 amino acids long. Germline lookup yields CDR1 KGHSH and CDR2 LQKENI. V lost 3 bases, J lost 3 bases, and 8 bases lay in between. The CDR3 DNA follows: TGTGCCAGCTCACCTGACGGCGACTATGGCTACACCTTC. Its protein is CASSPDGDYGYTF.

CDR3 in DNA: TGCGCCAGCAGCTTGTTCGGACTAGCCTCCTACGAGCAGTACTTC. It is translated as CASSLFGLASYEQYF. This chain links TRBV5-1 with TRBJ2-7; 8 nucleotides line up with TRBD2. Trimming at V came to 1 base and at J to 0 bases, leaving 3 bases not matched to a gene. The CDR3 covers 15 residues. The germline gives CDR1 SGHRS, CDR2 YFSETQ.

V usage is TRBV19 and J usage is TRBJ1-1; no clear D gene. CDR3 size: 11 residues. V was trimmed by 5 bases and J by 3 bases, leaving 4 bases between them. Germline CDR1 and CDR2: LNHDA and SQIVND (reference sequence). CDR3 region: CASSYDTEAFF. The CDR3 region has the DNA TGTGCCAGTAGTTACGACACTGAAGCTTTCTTT.

With respect to this clone: The sample has other DNA sequences that encode this CDR3 too. The genes are TRBV5-1 and TRBJ2-7; 7 bases are a match to TRBD1. The CDR3 is 13 amino acids. J gave up 2 bases and V 4 bases, and 3 bases lay outside the gene matches. Germline-derived CDR1 and CDR2 are SGHRS and YFSETQ. The CDR3 DNA follows: TGCGCCAGCAGCCCCGACAGGGCCTACGAGCAGTACTTC. Translating gives CASSPDRAYEQYF. Drawing the rest from reference TRBV5-1 and TRBJ2-7, the complete variable domain is KAGVTQTPRYLIKTRGQQVTLSCSPISGHRSVSWYQQTPGQGLQFLFEYFSETQRNKGNFPGRFSGRQFSNSRSEMNVSTLELGDSALYLCASSPDRAYEQYFGPGTRLTVT.

The J gene is TRBJ2-3, the V gene TRBV20-1, with D hard to call. V was clipped by 4 bases and J by 2 bases, with 4 bases between them. The CDR3 extends over 11 amino acids. Per germline, CDR1 DFQATT and CDR2 SNEGSKA (reference sequence). Here the CDR3 reads CSATLTDTQYF. In DNA form, the CDR3 reads TGCAGTGCTACCCTCACAGATACGCAGTATTTT.

J is TRBJ2-1 and V is TRBV7-8, with D possibly matching TRBD2 (6 bases). The CDR3 is made up of 14 amino acids. Per germline, CDR1 SGHVS and CDR2 FQNEAQ. V lost 6 bases and J 3 bases, leaving 12 bases between the germline ends. CDR3: CASSKAGLYNEQFF. The CDR3 DNA reads as TGTGCCAGCAGTAAGGCGGGACTCTACAATGAGCAGTTCTTC.

The chain carries TRBV2 and TRBJ2-3; D remains ambiguous. The CDR3 is 14 residues long. V shed 9 bases and J shed 0 bases, with 13 bases lying between them. Per germline, CDR1 SNHLY and CDR2 FYNNEI. Here the CDR3 DNA reads TGTGCCAGTCGACCACACCTTAGCACAGATACGCAGTATTTT. This gives the protein CASRPHLSTDTQYF.

This chain connects TRBV6-6 to TRBJ1-4, with a possible D match to TRBD1 (6 bases). The CDR3 has 15 amino acids. V was trimmed by 7 bases and J by 4 bases, leaving 16 bases between them. Germline lookup yields CDR1 MNHNY and CDR2 SVGAGI (reference sequence). CDR3 nucleotide sequence: TGTGCCAGCACCCTCGGACAGAATGTTAATGAAAAACTGTTTTTT. This sequence encodes CASTLGQNVNEKLFF.

The chain carries TRBV6-1 and TRBJ1-2; possibly TRBD1 for D (5 bases). V was cut by 8 bases and J by 3 bases, with 13 bases left in between. Germline values: CDR1 MNHNS, CDR2 SASEGT. The CDR3 length is 13 residues. CDR3 bases: TGTGCCAGCCGGGGCCCTGGGGACTATGGCTACACCTTC. Residues: CASRGPGDYGYTF.